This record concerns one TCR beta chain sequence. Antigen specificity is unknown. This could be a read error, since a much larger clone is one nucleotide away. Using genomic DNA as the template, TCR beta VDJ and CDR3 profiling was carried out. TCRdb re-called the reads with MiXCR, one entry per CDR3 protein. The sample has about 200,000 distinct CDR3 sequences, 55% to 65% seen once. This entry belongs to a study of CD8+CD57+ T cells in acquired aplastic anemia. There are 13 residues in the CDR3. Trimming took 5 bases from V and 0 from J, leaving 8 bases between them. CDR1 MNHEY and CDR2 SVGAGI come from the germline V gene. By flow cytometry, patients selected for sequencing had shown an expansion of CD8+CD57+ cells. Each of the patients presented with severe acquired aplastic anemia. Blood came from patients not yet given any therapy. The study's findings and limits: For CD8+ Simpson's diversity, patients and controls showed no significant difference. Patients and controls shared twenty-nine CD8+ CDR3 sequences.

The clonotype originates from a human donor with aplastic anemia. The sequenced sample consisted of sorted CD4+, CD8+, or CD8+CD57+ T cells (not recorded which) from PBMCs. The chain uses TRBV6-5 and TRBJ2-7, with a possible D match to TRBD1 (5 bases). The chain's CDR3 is CASSAGNSYEQYF. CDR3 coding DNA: TGTGCCAGCAGTGCAGGGAACTCCTACGAGCAGTACTTC.